These 23 T cell receptor beta chains share one sample of origin, sequenced in a study of STAT5B mutations in CD4+ large granular lymphocyte leukemia. Some clones are missing from TCRdb's copy, which holds only in-frame ones; the method was immunoSEQ multiplex PCR. The table records 30,000 to 40,000 clones, around three quarters of them present only once. The sequenced sample was CD4+ T cells from blood buffy coats. These receptors originate from a human donor in good health.

This chain connects TRBV7-2 to TRBJ2-1, with 8 nucleotides matching TRBD1. The V gene's germline CDR1 is SGHTA and CDR2 FQGNSA. This CDR3 spans 14 amino acids. Trimming removed 5 bases from V and 4 bases from J; junction bases left unmatched: 4. The CDR3 DNA reads TGTGCCAGCAGCCCCGACAGGGGATACAATGAGCAGTTCTTC. The encoded protein is CASSPDRGYNEQFF.

V gene TRBV7-8 combines with J gene TRBJ2-1, with TRBD2 matching over 8 bases. The V gene's germline CDR1 is SGHVS and CDR2 FQNEAQ. The CDR3 is 15 amino acids. The J segment lost 2 bases and the V segment lost 0 bases, leaving 0 bases of the junction unmatched. The CDR3 spells CASSLAAGAYNEQFF. Written as DNA, the CDR3 is TGTGCCAGCAGCTTAGCAGCGGGAGCCTACAATGAGCAGTTCTTC.

The rearrangement uses TRBV6-1 and TRBJ2-7; D call uncertain. V was cut by 1 base and J by 3 bases, with 10 bases left in between. Germline CDR1 MNHNS, CDR2 SASEGT. This CDR3 has 14 amino acids. The CDR3 region has the DNA TGTGCCAGCAGTGAAGTGCTGGGGAACTACGAGCAGTACTTC. Encoded protein: CASSEVLGNYEQYF.

This clone was seen just once. The chain combines TRBV14 with TRBJ2-2; TRBD1 might be the D (6 bases). Germline V lookup: CDR1 SGHDN, CDR2 FVKESK. V was cut by 2 bases and J by 4 bases, with 8 bases left in between. The CDR3 covers 14 residues. The CDR3 bases are TGTGCCAGCAGCCAAACCAGGGGCACCGGGGAGCTGTTTTTT. Translating gives CASSQTRGTGELFF.

V gene TRBV5-4 combines with J gene TRBJ2-7; TRBD2 matches 10 bases. This CDR3 is 15 amino acids long. The junction had 4 bases not matched to a gene; V was cut back by 0 bases and J by 4 bases. Germline loops: CDR1 SGHNT, CDR2 YYREEE (reference sequence). The CDR3 spells CASSLELAGSYEQYF. The CDR3 DNA reads as TGTGCCAGCAGCTTGGAACTAGCGGGGAGTTACGAGCAGTACTTC.

The rearrangement uses TRBV2 and TRBJ2-5; TRBD2 matches 10 bases. This CDR3 has 15 residues. V gave up 4 bases and J gave up 5 bases; unmatched junction bases: 7. Per the germline V gene, CDR1 is SNHLY and CDR2 is FYNNEI. The CDR3 sequence is CASSGLAGVQETQYF. DNA for the CDR3: TGTGCCAGCAGTGGGCTAGCGGGAGTTCAGGAGACCCAGTACTTC.

This clone has more than one count but fewer than ten. The rearrangement uses TRBV2 and TRBJ1-1; unclear D gene. Trimming pared 7 bases from V and 10 bases from J, leaving 13 bases between. This CDR3 region has 11 residues. Germline V CDR1 and CDR2: SNHLY, FYNNEI. CDR3 sequence reads: CASTPGPGAFF. In DNA form, the CDR3 reads TGTGCCAGCACTCCGGGCCCAGGAGCTTTCTTT.

This chain uses TRBV9 with TRBJ2-7; D remains unclear. In germline, CDR1 is SGDLS, CDR2 YYNGEE. The germline V and J ends were trimmed by 0 bases and 2 bases, with 12 bases remaining between them. The CDR3 extends over 15 amino acids. The CDR3 DNA is TGTGCCAGCAGCGTAGGAACACTACCTCCCTACGAGCAGTACTTC. Protein product: CASSVGTLPPYEQYF.

This sequence joins TRBV11-2 and TRBJ2-1; 7 nucleotides agree with TRBD1. Germline V CDR1 and CDR2: SGHAT, FQNNGV. This CDR3 region has 15 residues. Trimming at V came to 2 bases and at J to 2 bases, leaving 3 bases not matched to a gene. The CDR3 loop reads CASSLSQGAYNEQFF. The CDR3 nucleotides are TGTGCCAGCAGCTTATCCCAGGGGGCCTACAATGAGCAGTTCTTC.

The chain carries TRBV30 and TRBJ1-2; D gene uncertain. This CDR3 comprises 13 residues. Trimming took 2 bases from V and 4 from J, leaving 11 bases between them. Germline V gene data show CDR1 as GTSNPN and CDR2 as SVGIG (reference sequence). Written as DNA, the CDR3 is TGTGCCTGGAGTTCGGAGCGCAGCTATGGCTACACCTTC. It yields the protein CAWSSERSYGYTF.

The chain couples TRBV27 to TRBJ2-1; D might be TRBD1 (5 bases). CDR1 MNHEY and CDR2 SMNVEV come from the germline V gene (reference sequence). The germline V and J ends were trimmed by 0 bases and 9 bases, with 18 bases remaining between them. The CDR3 has 16 amino acids. As DNA, the CDR3 is TGTGCCAGCAGTTTATCTACCCGGAGAAGTGGGGCTGAGCAGTTCTTC. It translates to CASSLSTRRSGAEQFF.

This chain uses TRBV5-4 with TRBJ2-7; D is perhaps TRBD1 (5 bases). This CDR3 region has 13 residues. The V gene's germline CDR1 is SGHNT and CDR2 YYREEE (reference sequence). V was trimmed by 2 bases and J by 5 bases, leaving 11 bases between them. Here the CDR3 reads CASSFQGTDEQYF. The CDR3 DNA reads as TGTGCCAGCAGCTTTCAGGGTACCGACGAGCAGTACTTC.

The chain joins TRBV19 to TRBJ2-1; 7 bases are shared with TRBD2. Germline V CDR1 and CDR2: LNHDA, SQIVND (reference sequence). The length of the CDR3 is 16 residues. V trimming: 3 bases; J trimming: 4 bases; junction bases outside the gene matches: 9. The CDR3 protein is CASSIRDYPGYNEQFF. CDR3 nucleotide sequence: TGTGCCAGTAGTATCAGGGACTACCCAGGGTACAATGAGCAGTTCTTC.

The rearrangement links TRBV9 to TRBJ2-3; no clear D gene. V was trimmed by 4 bases and J by 1 base, leaving 4 bases between them. The CDR3 is 12 amino acids. CDR1 SGDLS and CDR2 YYNGEE come from the germline V gene. This CDR3 reads CASSLRTDTQYF. The CDR3 DNA is TGTGCCAGCAGCCTCCGCACAGATACGCAGTATTTT.

The count of this clone is one. This rearrangement joins TRBV4-2 to TRBJ2-1; TRBD2 agrees at 14 bases. Germline values: CDR1 LGHNA, CDR2 YNFKEQ. With V trimmed by 4 bases and J by 8 bases, 4 bases remained unmatched. This CDR3 is 15 amino acids long. The DNA for the CDR3 is TGTGCCAGCAGCCTCGGGACTAGCGGGAGCTATGAGCAGTTCTTC. Translation: CASSLGTSGSYEQFF.

This clone was seen a handful of times. The rearrangement joins TRBV2 to TRBJ1-5; D is uncertain. V was clipped by 3 bases and J by 5 bases, with 11 bases between them. In germline, CDR1 is SNHLY, CDR2 FYNNEI. The CDR3 totals 14 residues. CDR3 sequence: CASSEGGRDQPQHF. The CDR3 nucleotides read TGTGCCAGCAGTGAGGGTGGGCGGGATCAGCCCCAGCATTTT.

V is TRBV14 and J is TRBJ2-1; 10 bases are shared with TRBD2. The length of the CDR3 is 16 residues. V dropped 1 base and J dropped 10; count of bases not matched to a gene: 10. Germline CDR1 and CDR2: SGHDN and FVKESK. This chain's CDR3 is CASSQGALAGDGEQFF. The CDR3 region has the DNA TGTGCCAGCAGCCAAGGTGCCCTAGCGGGAGACGGGGAGCAGTTCTTC.

This clone was counted only a few times. CDR3 sequence reads: CAISEGSYEQYF. In nucleotides, the CDR3 is TGTGCCATCAGTGAGGGCAGTTACGAGCAGTACTTC. The chain is built from TRBV10-3 and TRBJ2-7; D uncertain. Between the trimmed V and J ends, which lost 2 bases and 4 bases, there was a span of 6 bases. Per germline, CDR1 ENHRY and CDR2 SYGVKD. The CDR3 totals 12 residues.

This clone was seen a single time. The chain carries TRBV16 and TRBJ2-3, with 7 bases that match TRBD1. This CDR3 is built from 15 residues. Germline-derived CDR1 and CDR2 are KGHSY and FQNENV. V lost 4 bases to trimming and J lost 6 bases; unmatched junction nucleotides: 10. CDR3 region: CASSRRQGSADTQYF. The CDR3 DNA follows: TGTGCCAGCAGCCGGCGACAGGGTAGTGCGGATACGCAGTATTTT. Combining the CDR3 with reference TRBV16 and TRBJ2-3 gives the whole variable domain GEEVAQTPKHLVRGEGQKAKLYCAPIKGHSYVFWYQQVLKNEFKFLISFQNENVFDETGMPKERFSAKCLPNSPCSLEIQATKLEDSAVYFCASSRRQGSADTQYFGPGTRLTVL.

This rearrangement joins TRBV5-6 to TRBJ2-1; a weak D match, TRBD1 (6 bases). Trimming stripped 5 bases from V and 6 bases from J, with 18 bases between. This CDR3 has 15 residues. From germline, CDR1 is SGHDT and CDR2 YYEEEE. The CDR3: CASRDEGVPGNEQFF. Written as DNA, the CDR3 is TGTGCCAGCAGGGACGAGGGGGTTCCGGGCAATGAGCAGTTCTTC.

In DNA, the CDR3 is TGTGCCAGCAGTTACGGTCCCATCGGTTCCTACGAGCAGTACTTC. Protein sequence: CASSYGPIGSYEQYF. The chain uses TRBV6-5 and TRBJ2-7; D not certain. Between the trimmed V and J ends, which lost 2 bases and 1 base, there was a span of 12 bases. The germline CDR1 and CDR2 sequences are MNHEY and SVGAGI. The CDR3 runs to 15 residues.

The chain has TRBV28 and TRBJ1-4; D is uncertain. With 6 bases removed from V and 0 bases from J, the gap between germline ends came to 8 bases. The CDR3 is 14 amino acids. CDR1 is MDHEN and CDR2 is SYDVKM in the germline V gene. CDR3 region: CASSPDATNEKLFF. CDR3 coding DNA: TGTGCCAGCAGCCCAGACGCAACTAATGAAAAACTGTTTTTT.

This clone has a handful of counts. A read error may produce the germline difference seen at one junction end. The chain uses TRBV2 and TRBJ1-4; no clear D. The CDR3 runs to 12 residues. The germline V gene encodes CDR1 SNHLY and CDR2 FYNNEI. The CDR3 reads CASSEREGRPAF. The CDR3 DNA reads as TGTGCCAGCAGTGAAAGGGAGGGCCGACCGGCTTTT.